Presented here are 9 T cell receptor beta chains from one specimen sequenced in a study of cytomegalovirus exposure and HLA in healthy donors. PCR involved 60 Vbeta and 13 Jbeta primers. Only in-frame clones appear in the TCRdb table, and some are missing; sequencing was by immunoSEQ multiplex PCR. The sample has tens of thousands of clones, about two thirds seen once. Sequencing input: PBMCs. Receptor source: a woman in her forties or fifties in good health and CMV-seropositive.

The gene calls are TRBV29-1 and TRBJ1-4; D unresolved. Germline V lookup: CDR1 SQVTM, CDR2 ANQGSEA. The CDR3 covers 14 residues. Trimming cost V 5 bases and J 7 bases, with 17 bases left between them. As DNA, the CDR3 is TGCAGCGTTTTAAACGTGGAGATGAGTGAAAAACTGTTTTTT. This gives the protein CSVLNVEMSEKLFF.

The CDR3 DNA is TGCGCCAGCAGCGATAGCGGGAGGGTCACAGATACGCAGTATTTT. This sequence encodes CASSDSGRVTDTQYF. The chain joins TRBV10-1 to TRBJ2-3, with TRBD2 identical over 11 bases. This CDR3 is 15 amino acids long. V lost 6 bases and J lost 2; bases outside the gene matches: 4. CDR1 is WNHNN, CDR2 SYGVQD, per germline (reference sequence).

This chain uses TRBV27 with TRBJ2-7; perhaps TRBD1 as D (6 bases). The CDR3 totals 14 residues. Trimming shortened V by 4 bases and J by 3 bases, and 13 bases separated the two germline ends. The germline CDR1 and CDR2 sequences are MNHEY and SMNVEV (reference sequence). CDR3 DNA sequence: TGTGCCAGCAGTTGGGGAGACAGGTTCTACGAGCAGTACTTC. This encodes CASSWGDRFYEQYF.

The V call is TRBV19, the J call TRBJ1-5; the match to TRBD1 covers 8 bases. CDR1 and CDR2 from the germline V gene are LNHDA and SQIVND (reference sequence). This CDR3 is 15 amino acids long. After removal of 6 bases from V and 7 bases from J, the junction contained 11 bases not matched to a gene. CDR3 sequence reads: CASRPGQGAGQPQHF. The CDR3, as DNA: TGTGCCAGTAGACCCGGGCAGGGGGCAGGGCAGCCCCAGCATTTT.

In this sample, this clone turned up a few times. The rearrangement joins TRBV2 to TRBJ2-7; D perhaps matches TRBD2 (7 bases). This CDR3 contains 14 residues. Germline V gene lookup returns CDR1 SNHLY and CDR2 FYNNEI. V was cut by 4 bases and J by 1 base, with 11 bases left in between. CDR3 nucleotides: TGTGCCAGCAGTGGGGGGGGCTTATCCTACGAGCAGTACTTC. Encoded protein: CASSGGGLSYEQYF.

The CDR3: CASSDTGGSYNEQFF. The DNA for the CDR3 is TGTGCCAGCAGCGATACAGGGGGCTCCTACAATGAGCAGTTCTTC. V is TRBV11-2 and J is TRBJ2-1, with TRBD1 matching 8 bases. Germline loops: CDR1 SGHAT, CDR2 FQNNGV. V lost 5 bases and J lost 0; bases outside the gene matches: 3. The CDR3 is made up of 15 amino acids.

This chain joins TRBV6-5 and TRBJ1-5, with D possibly matching TRBD1 (5 bases). Germline CDR1 MNHEY, CDR2 SVGAGI. This CDR3 is 13 amino acids long. Trimming cost V 7 bases and J 5 bases, with 12 bases left between them. CDR3 sequence reads: CASKGGVDQPQHF. The CDR3 nucleotides read TGTGCCAGCAAGGGAGGGGTCGATCAGCCCCAGCATTTT.

The chain has TRBV5-1 and TRBJ1-4; D is ambiguous. Trimming pared 1 base from V and 8 bases from J, leaving 9 bases between. The germline CDR1 and CDR2 sequences are SGHRS and YFSETQ. This CDR3 has 13 residues. The CDR3 protein is CASSLTSGEKLFF. The CDR3, as DNA: TGCGCCAGCAGCTTGACGTCAGGCGAAAAACTGTTTTTT.

The chain recombines TRBV20-1 with TRBJ1-1; possible D gene TRBD1, 5 bases. Germline V gives CDR1 DFQATT, CDR2 SNEGSKA (reference sequence). This CDR3 contains 10 residues. V lost 6 bases and J 11 bases, leaving 13 bases between the germline ends. The CDR3 region is CSARRDEAFF. CDR3 DNA: TGCAGTGCCCGCAGGGATGAGGCTTTCTTT.